This T cell receptor beta chain is drawn from a study of technical replicates of blood from a handful of donors. Sequenced by immunoSEQ multiplex PCR; TCRdb stores in-frame clones only, minus some. Of around 76,000 clones in the sample, about nine tenths were seen once. CDR1 is SQVTM and CDR2 is ANQGSEA in the germline V gene. V was shortened by 5 bases and J by 6 bases, with 11 bases between the two germline ends. The CDR3 totals 11 residues. The sequenced sample was T cells isolated from PBMCs. The TCR sequence derives from a human donor in good health. The chain carries TRBV29-1 and TRBJ2-7; possibly TRBD2 for D (5 bases). CDR3 nucleotides: TGCAGCGTTTTACTAGATTCCGAGCAGTACTTC. Amino acid sequence: CSVLLDSEQYF.